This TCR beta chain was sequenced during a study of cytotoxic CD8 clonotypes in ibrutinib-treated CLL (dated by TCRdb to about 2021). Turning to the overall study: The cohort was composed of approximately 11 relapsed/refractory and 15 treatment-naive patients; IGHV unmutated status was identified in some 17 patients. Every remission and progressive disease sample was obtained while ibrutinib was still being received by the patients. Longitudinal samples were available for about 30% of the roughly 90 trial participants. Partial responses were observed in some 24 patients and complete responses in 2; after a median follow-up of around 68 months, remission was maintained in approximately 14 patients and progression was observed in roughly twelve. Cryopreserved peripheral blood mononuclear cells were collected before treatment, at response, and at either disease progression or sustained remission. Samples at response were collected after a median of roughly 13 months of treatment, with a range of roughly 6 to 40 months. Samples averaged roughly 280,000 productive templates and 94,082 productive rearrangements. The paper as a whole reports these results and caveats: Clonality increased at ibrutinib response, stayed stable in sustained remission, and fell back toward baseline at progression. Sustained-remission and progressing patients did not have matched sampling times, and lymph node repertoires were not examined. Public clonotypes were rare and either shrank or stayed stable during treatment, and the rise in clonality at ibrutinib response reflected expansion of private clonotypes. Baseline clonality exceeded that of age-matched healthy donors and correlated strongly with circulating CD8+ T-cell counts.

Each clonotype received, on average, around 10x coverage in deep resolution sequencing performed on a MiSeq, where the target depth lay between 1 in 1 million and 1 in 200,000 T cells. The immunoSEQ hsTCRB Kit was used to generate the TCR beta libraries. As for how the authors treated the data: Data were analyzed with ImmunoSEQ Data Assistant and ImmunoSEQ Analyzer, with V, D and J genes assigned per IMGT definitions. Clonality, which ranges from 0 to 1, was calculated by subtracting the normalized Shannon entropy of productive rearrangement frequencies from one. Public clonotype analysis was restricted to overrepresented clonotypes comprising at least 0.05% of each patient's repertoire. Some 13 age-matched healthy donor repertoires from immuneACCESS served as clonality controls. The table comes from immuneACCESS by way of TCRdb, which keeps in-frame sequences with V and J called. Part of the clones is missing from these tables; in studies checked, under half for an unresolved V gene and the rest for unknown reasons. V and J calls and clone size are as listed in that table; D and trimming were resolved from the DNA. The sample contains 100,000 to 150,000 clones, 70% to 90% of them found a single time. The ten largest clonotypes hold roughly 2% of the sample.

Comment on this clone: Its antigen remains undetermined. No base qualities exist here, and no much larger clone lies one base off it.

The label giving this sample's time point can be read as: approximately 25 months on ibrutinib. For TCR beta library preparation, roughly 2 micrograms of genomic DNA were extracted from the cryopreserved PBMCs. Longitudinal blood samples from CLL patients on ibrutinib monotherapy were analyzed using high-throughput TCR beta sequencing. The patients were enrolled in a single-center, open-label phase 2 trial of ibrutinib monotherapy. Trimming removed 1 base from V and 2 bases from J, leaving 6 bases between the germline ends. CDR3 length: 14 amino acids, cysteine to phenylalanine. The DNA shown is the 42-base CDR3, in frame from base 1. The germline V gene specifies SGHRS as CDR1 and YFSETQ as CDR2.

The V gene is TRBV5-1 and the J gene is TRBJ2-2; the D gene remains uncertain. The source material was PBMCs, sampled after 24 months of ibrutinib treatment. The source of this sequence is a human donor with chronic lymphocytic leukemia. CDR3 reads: CASSLNTNTGELFF. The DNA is TGCGCCAGCAGCTTGAACACTAACACCGGGGAGCTGTTTTTT.